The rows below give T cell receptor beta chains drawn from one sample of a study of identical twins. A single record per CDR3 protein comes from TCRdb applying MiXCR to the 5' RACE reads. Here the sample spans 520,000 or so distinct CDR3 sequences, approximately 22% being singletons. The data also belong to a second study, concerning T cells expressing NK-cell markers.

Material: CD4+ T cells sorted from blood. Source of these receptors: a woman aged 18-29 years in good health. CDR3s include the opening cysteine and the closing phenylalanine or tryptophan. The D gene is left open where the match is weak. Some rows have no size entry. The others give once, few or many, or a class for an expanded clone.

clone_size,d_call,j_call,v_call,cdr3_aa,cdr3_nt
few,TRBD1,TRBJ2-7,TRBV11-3,CASSLGQGEGHEQYF,TGTGCCAGCAGCTTAGGACAGGGTGAGGGTCACGAGCAGTACTTC
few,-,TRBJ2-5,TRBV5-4,CASSRSTKQETQYF,TGTGCCAGCAGCAGATCGACTAAACAAGAGACCCAGTACTTC
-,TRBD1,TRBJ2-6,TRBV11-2,CASSRGQSSSGANVLTF,TGTGCCAGCAGCAGGGGACAGTCCTCCTCTGGGGCCAACGTCCTGACTTTC
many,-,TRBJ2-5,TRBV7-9,CATGNQETQYF,TGTGCCACGGGGAACCAAGAGACCCAGTACTTC
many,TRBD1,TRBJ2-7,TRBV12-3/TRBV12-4,CASSPQGQGYEQYF,TGTGCCAGCAGTCCCCAGGGACAGGGCTACGAGCAGTACTTC
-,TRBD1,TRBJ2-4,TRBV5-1,CASSPTGGDNIQYF,TGCGCCAGCAGCCCCACAGGGGGCGACAACATTCAGTACTTC
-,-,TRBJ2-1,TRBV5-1,CASRGTENNEQFF,TGCGCCAGCAGGGGGACGGAGAACAATGAGCAGTTCTTC
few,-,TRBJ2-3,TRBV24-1,CATSDRGRGDTTDTQYF,TGTGCCACCAGTGATAGGGGGAGGGGGGACACCACAGATACGCAGTATTTT
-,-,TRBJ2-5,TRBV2,CASSEKVTETQYF,TGTGCCAGCAGTGAAAAGGTGACGGAGACCCAGTACTTC
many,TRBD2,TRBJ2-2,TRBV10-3,CAIRPSGGNTGELFF,TGTGCCATCCGCCCTAGCGGGGGTAACACCGGGGAGCTGTTTTTT
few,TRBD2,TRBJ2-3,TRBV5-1,CASRFLAGVADTQYF,TGCGCCAGCAGGTTCCTAGCGGGAGTCGCAGATACGCAGTATTTT
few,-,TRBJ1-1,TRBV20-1,CSAIDRLNTEAFF,TGCAGTGCTATAGACAGATTGAACACTGAAGCTTTCTTT
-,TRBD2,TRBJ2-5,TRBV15,CATSRAPSGGAETQYF,TGTGCCACCAGCAGAGCGCCTAGCGGGGGGGCAGAGACCCAGTACTTC
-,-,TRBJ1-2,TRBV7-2,CASSPQAAGVPNYGYTF,TGTGCCAGCAGCCCCCAGGCGGCGGGGGTCCCTAACTATGGCTACACCTTC